This entry describes one TCR beta chain. This record comes from a study of patients and donors after allogeneic stem cell transplantation. TCRdb re-called the RT-PCR reads through MiXCR, storing one row per CDR3 protein. Of about 150,000 distinct CDR3 sequences in the sample, about a quarter are singletons; the top ten hold around 26%. Trimming left V 3 bases short and J 6 bases short, with 12 bases between. The length of the CDR3 is 12 residues. The germline CDR1 and CDR2 sequences are DFQATT and SNEGSKA (reference sequence). The chain is built from TRBV20-1 and TRBJ2-7; D unresolved. The receptor was derived from a human donor who was either an allogeneic HSCT recipient or a stem cell or donor lymphocyte infusion donor (not recorded which). It is not recorded whose cells these are; they may come from a transplant donor. The sequencing sample was made of blood, either unsorted or a sorted T cell fraction (not recorded which). CDR3 region: CSASLDFREQYF. In DNA, the CDR3 is TGCAGTGCTAGCCTTGATTTTCGCGAGCAGTACTTC.